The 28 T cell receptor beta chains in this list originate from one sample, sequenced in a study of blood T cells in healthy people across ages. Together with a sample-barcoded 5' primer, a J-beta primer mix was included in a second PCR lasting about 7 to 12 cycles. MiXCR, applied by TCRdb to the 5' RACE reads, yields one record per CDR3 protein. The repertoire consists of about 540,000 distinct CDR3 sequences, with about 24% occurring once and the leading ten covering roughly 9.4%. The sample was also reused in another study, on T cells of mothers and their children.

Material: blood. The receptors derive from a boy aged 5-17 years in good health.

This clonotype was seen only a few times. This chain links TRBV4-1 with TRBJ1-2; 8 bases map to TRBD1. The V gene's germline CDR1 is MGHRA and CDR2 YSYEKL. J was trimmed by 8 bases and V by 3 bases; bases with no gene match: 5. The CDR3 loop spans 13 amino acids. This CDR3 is CASSHLQGVGYTF. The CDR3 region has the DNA TGCGCCAGCAGCCACTTACAGGGGGTCGGCTACACCTTC.

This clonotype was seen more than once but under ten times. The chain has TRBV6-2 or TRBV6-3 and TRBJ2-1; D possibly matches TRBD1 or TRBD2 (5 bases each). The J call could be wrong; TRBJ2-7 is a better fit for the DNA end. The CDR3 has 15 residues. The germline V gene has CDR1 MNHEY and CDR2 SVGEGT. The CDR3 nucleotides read TGTGCCAGCAGTTACTCTCGGGACCTCTCCTACGAGCAGTACTTC. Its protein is CASSYSRDLSYEQYF.

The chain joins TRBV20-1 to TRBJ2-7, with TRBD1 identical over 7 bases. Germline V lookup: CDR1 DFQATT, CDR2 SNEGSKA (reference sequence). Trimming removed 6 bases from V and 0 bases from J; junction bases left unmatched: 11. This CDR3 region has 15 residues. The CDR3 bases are TGCAGTGCGAGACGGTCGACAGGGAGCTCCTACGAGCAGTACTTC. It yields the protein CSARRSTGSSYEQYF.

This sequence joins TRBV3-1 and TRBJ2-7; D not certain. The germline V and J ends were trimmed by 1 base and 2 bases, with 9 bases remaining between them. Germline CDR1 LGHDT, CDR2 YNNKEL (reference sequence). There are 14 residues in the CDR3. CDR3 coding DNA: TGTGCCAGCAGCCAAGCTCACAGTACCTACGAGCAGTACTTC. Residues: CASSQAHSTYEQYF.

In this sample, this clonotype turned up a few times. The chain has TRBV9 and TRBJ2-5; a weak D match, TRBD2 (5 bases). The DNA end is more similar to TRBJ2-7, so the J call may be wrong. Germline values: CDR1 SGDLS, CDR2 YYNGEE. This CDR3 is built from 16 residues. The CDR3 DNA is TGTGCCAGCAGCGCGTCGGACGCGGGCCCCTCCTACGAGCAGTACTTC. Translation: CASSASDAGPSYEQYF.

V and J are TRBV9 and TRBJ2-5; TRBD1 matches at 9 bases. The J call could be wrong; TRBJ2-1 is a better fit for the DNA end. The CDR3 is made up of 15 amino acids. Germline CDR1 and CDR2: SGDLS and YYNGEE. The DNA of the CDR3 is TGTGCCAGCAGCGTAGGGGACAGGGCCAGAGATGAGCAGTTCTTC. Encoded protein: CASSVGDRARDEQFF.

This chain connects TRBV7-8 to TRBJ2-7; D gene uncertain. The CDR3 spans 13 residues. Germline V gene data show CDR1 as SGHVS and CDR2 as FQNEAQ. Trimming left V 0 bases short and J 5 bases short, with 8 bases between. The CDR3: CASSLARRNEQYF. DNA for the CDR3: TGTGCCAGCAGCTTAGCCAGGCGGAACGAGCAGTACTTC.

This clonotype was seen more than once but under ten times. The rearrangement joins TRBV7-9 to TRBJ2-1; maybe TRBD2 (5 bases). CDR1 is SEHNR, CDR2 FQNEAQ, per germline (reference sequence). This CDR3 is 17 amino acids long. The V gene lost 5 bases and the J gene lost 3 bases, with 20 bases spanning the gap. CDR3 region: CASSPPRGNRLYNEQFF. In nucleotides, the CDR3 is TGTGCCAGCAGCCCGCCGCGAGGGAACCGACTCTACAATGAGCAGTTCTTC.

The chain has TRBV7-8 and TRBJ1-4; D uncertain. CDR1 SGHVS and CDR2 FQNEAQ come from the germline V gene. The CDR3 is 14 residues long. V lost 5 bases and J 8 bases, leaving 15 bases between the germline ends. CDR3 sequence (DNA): TGTGCCAGCAGCCCGGGTCCCAGGAGGGAAAAACTGTTTTTT. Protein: CASSPGPRREKLFF.

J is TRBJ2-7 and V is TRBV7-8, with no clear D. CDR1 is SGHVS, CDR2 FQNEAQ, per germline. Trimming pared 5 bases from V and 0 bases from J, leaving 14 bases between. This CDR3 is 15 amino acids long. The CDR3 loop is CASSPHGLPSYEQYF. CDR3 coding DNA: TGTGCCAGCAGCCCCCATGGTCTCCCCTCCTACGAGCAGTACTTC.

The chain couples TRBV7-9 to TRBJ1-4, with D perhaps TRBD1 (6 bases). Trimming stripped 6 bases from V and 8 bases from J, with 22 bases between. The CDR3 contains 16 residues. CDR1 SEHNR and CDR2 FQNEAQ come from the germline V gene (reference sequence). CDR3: CASRAGGARGQEKLFF. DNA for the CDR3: TGTGCCAGCAGGGCCGGGGGGGCACGAGGACAAGAAAAACTGTTTTTT.

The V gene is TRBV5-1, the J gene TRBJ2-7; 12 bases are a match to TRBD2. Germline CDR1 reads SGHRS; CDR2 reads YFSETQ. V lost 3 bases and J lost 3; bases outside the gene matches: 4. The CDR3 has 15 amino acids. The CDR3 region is CASSSTSGGIYEQYF. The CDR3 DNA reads TGCGCCAGCAGCTCTACTAGCGGGGGGATCTACGAGCAGTACTTC.

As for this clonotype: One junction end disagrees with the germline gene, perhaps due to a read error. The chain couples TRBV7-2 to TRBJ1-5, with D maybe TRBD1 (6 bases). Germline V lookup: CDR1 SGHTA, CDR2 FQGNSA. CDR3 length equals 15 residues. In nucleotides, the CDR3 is TGTGCCAACAGCTTAGGGCAGGGGCGCGGGCAGCCCCAGCATTTT. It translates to CANSLGQGRGQPQHF.

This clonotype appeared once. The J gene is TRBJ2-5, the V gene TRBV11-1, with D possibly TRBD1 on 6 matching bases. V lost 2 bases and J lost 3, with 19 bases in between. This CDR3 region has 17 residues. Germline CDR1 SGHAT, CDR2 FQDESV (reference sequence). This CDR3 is CASSLTRNRDNKETQYF. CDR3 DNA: TGTGCCAGCAGCTTAACCCGCAACCGGGACAATAAAGAGACCCAGTACTTC.

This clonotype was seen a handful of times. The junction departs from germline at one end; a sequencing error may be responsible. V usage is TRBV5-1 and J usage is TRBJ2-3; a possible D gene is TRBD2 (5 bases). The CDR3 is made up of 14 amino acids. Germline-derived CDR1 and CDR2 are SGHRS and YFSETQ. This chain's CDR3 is CASSLGIERDTQYF. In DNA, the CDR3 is TGCGCCAGCAGTTTGGGGATTGAGCGGGATACGCAGTATTTT.

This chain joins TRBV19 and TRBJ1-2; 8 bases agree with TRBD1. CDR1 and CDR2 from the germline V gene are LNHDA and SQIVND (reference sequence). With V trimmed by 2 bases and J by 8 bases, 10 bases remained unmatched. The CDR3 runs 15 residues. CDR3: CASSISARGLEGYTF. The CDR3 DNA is TGTGCCAGTAGTATATCGGCCAGGGGGCTCGAAGGCTACACCTTC.

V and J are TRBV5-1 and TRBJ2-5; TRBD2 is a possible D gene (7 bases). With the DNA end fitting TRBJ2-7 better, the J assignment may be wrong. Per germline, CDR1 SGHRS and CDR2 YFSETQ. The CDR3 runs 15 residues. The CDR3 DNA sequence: TGCGCCAGCAGCTCCCCAACAGGGAGGGTCTACGAGCAGTACTTC. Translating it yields CASSSPTGRVYEQYF.

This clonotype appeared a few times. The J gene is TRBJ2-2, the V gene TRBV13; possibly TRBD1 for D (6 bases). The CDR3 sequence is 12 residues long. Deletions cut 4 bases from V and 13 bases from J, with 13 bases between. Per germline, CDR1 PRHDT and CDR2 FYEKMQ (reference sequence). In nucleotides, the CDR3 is TGTGCCAGCAGCTCCACGGACAGCGGGCTGTTTTTT. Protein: CASSSTDSGLFF.

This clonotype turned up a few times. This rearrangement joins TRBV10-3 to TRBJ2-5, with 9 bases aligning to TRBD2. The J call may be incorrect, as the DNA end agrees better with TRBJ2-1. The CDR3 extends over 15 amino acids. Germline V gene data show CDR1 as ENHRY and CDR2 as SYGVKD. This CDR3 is CAISEPPSGIDEQFF. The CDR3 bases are TGTGCCATCAGTGAGCCCCCTAGCGGGATTGATGAGCAGTTCTTC.

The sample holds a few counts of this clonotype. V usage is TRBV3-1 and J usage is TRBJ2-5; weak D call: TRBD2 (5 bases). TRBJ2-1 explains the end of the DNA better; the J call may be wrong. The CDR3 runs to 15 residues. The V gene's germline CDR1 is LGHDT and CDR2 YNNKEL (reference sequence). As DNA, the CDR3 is TGTGCCAGCAGCCATCCTAGCACGGGGTACAATGAGCAGTTCTTC. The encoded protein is CASSHPSTGYNEQFF.

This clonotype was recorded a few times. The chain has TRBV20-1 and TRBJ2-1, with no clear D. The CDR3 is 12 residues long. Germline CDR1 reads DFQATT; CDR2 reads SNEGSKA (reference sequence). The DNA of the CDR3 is TGCAGAATGACGGACCACACCAATGAGCAGTTCTTC. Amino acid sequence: CRMTDHTNEQFF.

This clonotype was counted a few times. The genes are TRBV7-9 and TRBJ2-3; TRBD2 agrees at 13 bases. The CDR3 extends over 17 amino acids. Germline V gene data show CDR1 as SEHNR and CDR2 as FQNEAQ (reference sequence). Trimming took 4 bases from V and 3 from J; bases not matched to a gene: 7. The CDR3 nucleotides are TGTGCCAGCAGCTCGGCTACTAGCGGGGGGGCGACAGATACGCAGTATTTT. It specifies CASSSATSGGATDTQYF.

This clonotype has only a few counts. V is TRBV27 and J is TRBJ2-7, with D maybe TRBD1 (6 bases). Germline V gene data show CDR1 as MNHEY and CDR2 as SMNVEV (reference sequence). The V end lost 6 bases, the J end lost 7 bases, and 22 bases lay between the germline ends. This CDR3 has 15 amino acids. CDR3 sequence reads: CASRPTGHLTREQYF. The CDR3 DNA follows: TGTGCCAGCAGACCGACGGGACACCTAACAAGGGAGCAGTACTTC.

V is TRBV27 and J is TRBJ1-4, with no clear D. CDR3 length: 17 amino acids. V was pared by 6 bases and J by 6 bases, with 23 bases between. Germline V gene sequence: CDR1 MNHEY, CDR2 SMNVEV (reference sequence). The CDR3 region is CASRVLGGGPKDEKLFF. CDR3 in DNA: TGTGCCAGCAGAGTCCTAGGCGGAGGACCCAAAGATGAAAAACTGTTTTTT.

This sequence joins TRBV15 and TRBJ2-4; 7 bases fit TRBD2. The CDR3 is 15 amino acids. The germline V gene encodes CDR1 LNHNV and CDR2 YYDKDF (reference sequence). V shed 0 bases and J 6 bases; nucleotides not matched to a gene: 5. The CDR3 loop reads CATSRDSGRGNIQYF. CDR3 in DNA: TGTGCCACCAGCAGAGATTCAGGGAGGGGAAACATTCAGTACTTC.

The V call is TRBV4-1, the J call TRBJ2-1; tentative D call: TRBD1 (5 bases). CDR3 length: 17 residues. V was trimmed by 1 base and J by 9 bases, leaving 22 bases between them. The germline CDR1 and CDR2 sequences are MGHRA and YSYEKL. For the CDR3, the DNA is TGCGCCAGCAGCCAAGGATCTTCAGGGTCGGTATGGGGTGAGCAGTTCTTC. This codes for CASSQGSSGSVWGEQFF.

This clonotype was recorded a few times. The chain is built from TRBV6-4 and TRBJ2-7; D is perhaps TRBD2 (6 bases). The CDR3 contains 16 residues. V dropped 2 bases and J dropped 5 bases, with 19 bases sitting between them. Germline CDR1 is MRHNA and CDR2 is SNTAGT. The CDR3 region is CASSDPRSWGVNEQYF. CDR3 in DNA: TGTGCCAGCAGTGACCCCAGGAGTTGGGGGGTAAACGAGCAGTACTTC.

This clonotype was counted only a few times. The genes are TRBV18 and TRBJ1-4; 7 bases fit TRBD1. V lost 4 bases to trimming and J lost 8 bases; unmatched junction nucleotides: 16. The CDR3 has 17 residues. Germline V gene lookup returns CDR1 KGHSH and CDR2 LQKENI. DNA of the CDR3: TGTGCCAGCTCACAGGACGATGACAGGGCGGTAGGAGAAAAACTGTTTTTT. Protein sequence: CASSQDDDRAVGEKLFF.